This T cell receptor beta chain came from a study of T cell repertoires in cytomegalovirus infection. General observations from the study: The ex vivo response showed dominance by HLA-C-restricted CMV-specific TCR beta clonotypes.

This CDR3 spans 15 amino acids. Germline assignment: CDR1 DFQATT and CDR2 SNEGSKA (reference sequence). Trimming at V came to 2 bases and at J to 3 bases, leaving 9 bases not matched to a gene. TCRdb re-analysed the reads in MiXCR, keeping a single row per CDR3 protein. This sample has a few hundred thousand distinct CDR3 sequences; around a sixth occur once, and the top ten carry less than 9.5%. This clonotype is a singleton in its sample. Its target is unknown. Sequenced material: PBMCs. The rearrangement links TRBV20-1 to TRBJ1-1; 7 bases align to TRBD1. The receptor was derived from a human donor in good health (CMV status not recorded). Some clones in this sample may be carry-over from other donors' samples. The CDR3 coding sequence is TGCAGTGCTAGACGTGGGGGAGACAGGGACACTGAAGCTTTCTTT. Its translation is CSARRGGDRDTEAFF.